This TCR beta chain was sequenced for a study of shared clonotypes between healthy human individuals. About the study: The cohort comprised a couple of women and a few men. Their ages spanned 18 to 49 years.

Study-wide results and caveats: Sampling involved blood alone; tissue repertoires likely differ.

In regard to this clone: Its matching antigen is unknown. At the DNA level, this CDR3 is encoded by other sequences in the same sample as well.

CDR1 and CDR2 (germline): MNHEY, SMNVEV (reference sequence). This CDR3 is built from 13 residues. With 3 bases removed from V and 2 bases from J, the gap between germline ends came to 8 bases. Genomic DNA from each subset was divided evenly over several immunoSEQ plates. Source study methods: Filtering differed because ImmunoSEQ produced junction-only sequences that carried no quality scores. Sequenced by immunoSEQ multiplex PCR; TCRdb stores in-frame clones only, minus some. From that table come the V and J calls and clone size; the DNA was used to work out D and trimming. The sample has roughly 700,000 clones; about 74% are singletons.

The TCR comes from a woman in her twenties or thirties in good health. The chain has TRBV27 and TRBJ2-7; D is perhaps TRBD1 or TRBD2 (5 bases each). The sample taken for sequencing was memory CD4+ T cells sorted from blood. This sample's subset: CD45RA-negative fraction. The CDR3 here is CASSLRGAYEQYF. CDR3 bases: TGTGCCAGCAGTTTGAGGGGAGCCTACGAGCAGTACTTC.